These 7 T cell receptor beta chains originate from one sample sequenced in a study of tumor and adjacent non-tumor tissue in lung cancer. A modified ARM-PCR protocol with three rounds of nested PCR amplified TCRbeta. A single record per CDR3 protein comes from TCRdb applying MiXCR to the multiplex PCR reads. The data contain fewer than 150,000 distinct CDR3 sequences, approximately 66% of them seen just once; the ten biggest clones take up 15% to 20%. No cell sorting was done before RNA was extracted from the tissue. Sequencing used lung tumor tissue. The receptors stem from a man aged 60 to 75 with small cell lung cancer.

This clonotype was detected ten times or more. V and J are TRBV10-2 and TRBJ2-7; 8 bases map to TRBD2. The CDR3 runs to 17 residues. The ends lost 5 bases at V and 5 bases at J; junction bases unmatched: 17. The germline gives CDR1 WSHSY, CDR2 SAAADI. CDR3 loop: CASSRRGREGLSNEQYF. The CDR3 DNA follows: TGCGCCAGCAGTCGCAGGGGACGGGAGGGCCTGTCGAACGAGCAGTACTTC.

This chain's CDR3 is CAGTRGLAPGYEQYV. The CDR3 DNA sequence: TGTGCCGGCACGAGGGGGCTAGCGCCAGGCTACGAACAGTACGTC. The chain uses TRBV6-5 and TRBJ2-7, with D perhaps TRBD1 (7 bases). Germline V CDR1 and CDR2: MNHEY, SVGAGI. CDR3 length: 15 amino acids.

This clonotype was detected a few times. Because it lacks the conserved phenylalanine or tryptophan at the end, this CDR3 is likely a read error. V is TRBV10-3 and J is TRBJ2-2; 9 bases line up with TRBD1. This CDR3 comprises 14 residues. The trim removed 6 bases at V and 6 bases at J, leaving 5 bases unmatched. The germline gives CDR1 ENHRY, CDR2 SYGVKD. The chain's CDR3 is CAIRGGQGAGELFL. CDR3 nucleotides: TGTGCCATCAGAGGGGGACAGGGTGCCGGGGAGCTGTTTCTT.

Concerning this clonotype: Compared with germline, one end of the junction differs, possibly owing to a read error. The gene calls are TRBV5-1 and TRBJ1-2; 7 positions match TRBD1. The CDR3 is 16 amino acids. The germline CDR1 and CDR2 sequences are SGHRS and YFSETQ. The CDR3 DNA is TGCGCCAGCAACTTGGCCACCTCCGGGACAGATAATGGCTACACCTTC. Translated: CASNLATSGTDNGYTF.

The chain has TRBV19 and TRBJ1-2; D gene ambiguous. The CDR3 is 13 amino acids. Germline V CDR1 and CDR2: LNHDA, SQIVND (reference sequence). CDR3 sequence: CTNTLGPPYGYTF. Written as DNA, the CDR3 is TGTACCAATACGTTAGGTCCTCCATATGGCTACACCTTC.

As regards this clonotype: Since a much larger clone is just one base distant, this may be a read error. The chain is built from TRBV29-1 and TRBJ2-1; 9 nucleotides line up with TRBD2. The CDR3 contains 15 residues. V was pared by 7 bases and J by 2 bases, with 9 bases of the junction left unmatched. Germline lookup yields CDR1 SQVTM and CDR2 ANQGSEA. The DNA for the CDR3 is TGCAGCGCCGTAATAGGCGGGAGGGCCTACAATGAGCAGTTCTTC. It translates to CSAVIGGRAYNEQFF.

This clonotype was counted a few times. The chain has TRBV20-1 and TRBJ2-1, with D uncertain. V gave up 5 bases and J gave up 0 bases, with 11 bases separating them. Germline-derived CDR1 and CDR2 are DFQATT and SNEGSKA (reference sequence). The CDR3 runs to 14 residues. The CDR3 DNA reads as TGCAGTGCTCCGTTGAATCCCTCCTACAATGAGCAGTTCTTC. This codes for CSAPLNPSYNEQFF.